The present TCR beta chain was sequenced within a study of T cells in Graves' hyperthyroidism and ophthalmopathy. With V trimmed by 5 bases and J by 3 bases, 7 bases remained unmatched. The CDR3 covers 14 residues. CDR1 and CDR2 from the germline V gene are GTSNPN and SVGIG (reference sequence). The CDR3 regions of TCR beta were amplified from RNA transcripts. The TCR CDR3 was amplified in a first-round RT-PCR using the HTBI primer set. TCRdb passed the multiplex PCR reads through MiXCR, listing each CDR3 protein once. Of about 480,000 distinct CDR3 sequences in the sample, 13% to 15% were seen once. This clonotype was recorded many times.

V gene TRBV30 combines with J gene TRBJ1-1, with 9 bases aligning to TRBD1. What was sequenced was blood. This receptor was identified in a woman younger than 35 with Graves' hyperthyroidism. For the CDR3, the DNA is TGTGCCTGGGGGGCCGGACAGGGGCACACTGAAGCTTTCTTT. Its translation is CAWGAGQGHTEAFF.